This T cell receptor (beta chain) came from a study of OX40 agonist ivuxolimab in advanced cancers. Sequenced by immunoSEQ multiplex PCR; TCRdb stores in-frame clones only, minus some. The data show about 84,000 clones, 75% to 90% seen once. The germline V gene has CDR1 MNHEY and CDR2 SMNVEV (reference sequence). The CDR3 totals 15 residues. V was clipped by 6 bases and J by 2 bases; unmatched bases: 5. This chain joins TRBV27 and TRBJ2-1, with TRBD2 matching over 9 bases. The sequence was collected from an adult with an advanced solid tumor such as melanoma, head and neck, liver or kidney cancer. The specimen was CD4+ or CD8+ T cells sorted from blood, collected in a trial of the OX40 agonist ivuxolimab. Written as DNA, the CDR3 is TGTGCCAGCAGCCGTACTAGCGGGCCCTACAATGAGCAGTTCTTC. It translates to CASSRTSGPYNEQFF.